Following are 20 T cell receptor beta chains from one sample sequenced in a study of T cells in Graves' hyperthyroidism and ophthalmopathy. The investigators amplified TCR beta CDR3 regions from RNA transcripts. HTBI primers drove first-round RT-PCR of the TCR CDR3. MiXCR, run by TCRdb on the multiplex PCR reads, gives a single entry per CDR3 protein. This sample has some 740,000 distinct CDR3 sequences, with roughly 15% found just once. Material: blood. These TCRs come from a woman aged 18-29 years with Graves' hyperthyroidism.

In this sample, this clonotype turned up many times. CDR3: CASSRGRVIHEQYF. Written as DNA, the CDR3 is TGTGCCAGCAGCAGAGGGAGGGTGATCCACGAGCAGTACTTC. This chain joins TRBV11-2 and TRBJ2-7; 7 bases are shared with TRBD2. J was trimmed by 5 bases and V by 5 bases; bases with no gene match: 9. CDR1 and CDR2 from the germline V gene are SGHAT and FQNNGV. This CDR3 spans 14 amino acids.

The sample holds many counts of this clonotype. V gene TRBV12-3 or TRBV12-4 combines with J gene TRBJ1-6; the D gene is possibly TRBD1 (5 bases). Deletions cut 6 bases from V and 10 bases from J, with 19 bases between. This CDR3 spans 15 amino acids. CDR3 bases: TGTGCCAGCAGCCCCCGGGGGGACGGCCAGTCACCCCTCCACTTT. The encoded protein is CASSPRGDGQSPLHF.

This clonotype was found a few times. V gene TRBV19 combines with J gene TRBJ2-2; 7 bases align to TRBD2. The CDR3 is 13 amino acids. The germline CDR1 and CDR2 sequences are LNHDA and SQIVND (reference sequence). With V trimmed by 5 bases and J by 6 bases, 3 bases remained unmatched. The CDR3 sequence: CASSVSGPGELFF. CDR3 sequence (DNA): TGTGCCAGTAGTGTTAGCGGGCCCGGGGAGCTGTTTTTT. The complete variable domain, with remaining parts taken from reference TRBV19 and TRBJ2-2, reads DGGITQSPKYLFRKEGQNVTLSCEQNLNHDAMYWYRQDPGQGLRLIYYSQIVNDFQKGDIAEGYSVSREKKESFPLTVTSAQKNPTAFYLCASSVSGPGELFFGEGSRLTVL.

This clonotype has just a few counts. A much bigger clone sits one base away, suggesting this may be a read error. The V call is TRBV30, the J call TRBJ2-3; unclear D gene. Trimming removed 7 bases from V and 0 bases from J, with 11 bases in between. Germline V lookup: CDR1 GTSNPN, CDR2 SVGIG (reference sequence). The CDR3 runs 13 residues. CDR3 in amino acids: CAYSATSTDTQYF. In DNA form, the CDR3 reads TGTGCCTACTCGGCGACAAGCACAGATACGCAGTATTTT.

In the case of this clonotype: A much larger clone differs by one base, so this may be a read error. The chain combines TRBV5-1 with TRBJ2-1; 11 nucleotides agree with TRBD2. The CDR3 spans 15 residues. The germline CDR1 and CDR2 sequences are SGHRS and YFSETQ. With V trimmed by 5 bases and J by 10 bases, 11 bases remained unmatched. The CDR3 DNA reads as TGCGCCAGCAGAGACTCTAGCGGGAGGATCAACGAGCAGTTCTTC. Translated: CASRDSSGRINEQFF.

There are a few counts of this clonotype. The chain employs TRBV7-8 and TRBJ2-3; possible D gene TRBD1, 6 bases. The V and J ends lost 8 bases and 5 bases respectively, with 14 bases between them. Germline V gene lookup returns CDR1 SGHVS and CDR2 FQNEAQ. The CDR3 totals 13 residues. In nucleotides, the CDR3 is TGTGCCAGCGGAGAACAGGGTAGAGATACGCAGTATTTT. Residues: CASGEQGRDTQYF. Supplemented by reference TRBV7-8 and TRBJ2-3, the full variable domain reads GAGVSQSPRYKVAKRGQDVALRCDPISGHVSLFWYQQALGQGPEFLTYFQNEAQLDKSGLPSDRFFAERPEGSVSTLKIQRTQQEDSAVYLCASGEQGRDTQYFGPGTRLTVL.

In its sample, this clonotype was seen many times. The chain is built from TRBV7-3 and TRBJ2-1; 11 positions agree with TRBD2. Trimming cost V 2 bases and J 3 bases; bases outside gene matches: 9. Germline V gene lookup returns CDR1 SGHTA and CDR2 FQGTGA. The CDR3 sequence is 18 residues long. The CDR3 DNA follows: TGTGCCAGCAGCTTATTAGGCGGGGGACTAGCGGTCTACAATGAGCAGTTCTTC. Its protein is CASSLLGGGLAVYNEQFF. Full variable domain (remainder filled in from reference TRBV7-3 and TRBJ2-1): GAGVSQTPSNKVTEKGKYVELRCDPISGHTALYWYRQSLGQGPEFLIYFQGTGAADDSGLPNDRFFAVRPEGSVSTLKIQRTERGDSAVYLCASSLLGGGLAVYNEQFFGPGTRLTVL.

The table lists this clonotype with many counts. The V call is TRBV11-3, the J call TRBJ2-1; D is possibly TRBD2 (5 bases). CDR1 is SGHNT and CDR2 is YENEEA in the germline V gene. V gave up 0 bases and J gave up 7 bases, with 7 bases separating them. The CDR3 is 13 residues long. In DNA, the CDR3 is TGTGCCAGCAGCTTAGAAGCGGAGAATGAGCAGTTCTTC. It encodes CASSLEAENEQFF.

This clonotype has ten or more counts. The rearrangement links TRBV20-1 to TRBJ2-1; D is ambiguous. Germline V gives CDR1 DFQATT, CDR2 SNEGSKA (reference sequence). This CDR3 contains 16 residues. Trimming left V 0 bases short and J 8 bases short, with 20 bases between. The CDR3 region is CSARDPRRSAPDEQFF. The CDR3 coding sequence is TGCAGTGCTAGAGATCCCCGGAGATCAGCCCCGGATGAGCAGTTCTTC.

This clonotype was observed many times. The J gene is TRBJ1-5, the V gene TRBV7-2, with D possibly being TRBD1 (5 bases). V shed 5 bases and J shed 7 bases, with 15 bases lying between them. The germline V gene encodes CDR1 SGHTA and CDR2 FQGNSA. CDR3 size: 14 residues. The CDR3 loop reads CASSLGVPGQPQHF. Here the CDR3 DNA reads TGTGCCAGCAGCCTAGGGGTTCCGGGGCAGCCCCAGCATTTT.

In its sample, this clonotype was seen many times. The chain joins TRBV18 to TRBJ1-2, with no clear D. Germline lookup yields CDR1 KGHSH and CDR2 LQKENI. Trimming cost V 3 bases and J 4 bases, with 9 bases left between them. This CDR3 has 13 residues. Written as DNA, the CDR3 is TGTGCCAGCTCACCGGTGGGAGTCTATGGCTACACCTTC. Translating gives CASSPVGVYGYTF.

This clonotype came up many times. The chain's CDR3 is CASSPLVTEKLFF. The CDR3, as DNA: TGTGCCAGCTCACCACTCGTCACGGAAAAACTGTTTTTT. The chain links TRBV18 to TRBJ1-4; D uncertain. Deletions cut 1 base from V and 8 bases from J, with 8 bases between. The CDR3 sequence is 13 residues long. Germline loops: CDR1 KGHSH, CDR2 LQKENI.

This clonotype was detected ten times or more. A much larger clone differs from this one at a single base, so this may be a read error. The chain carries TRBV12-3 or TRBV12-4 and TRBJ1-1; perhaps TRBD1 as D (6 bases). The CDR3 consists of 13 residues. The V end lost 7 bases, the J end lost 1 base, and 10 bases lay between the germline ends. The CDR3 loop is CASTLTGNTEAFF. The CDR3 region has the DNA TGTGCCAGCACCTTGACAGGGAACACTGAAGCTTTCTTT.

The chain carries TRBV20-1 and TRBJ1-2; tentatively, D is TRBD1 (6 bases). This CDR3 spans 13 amino acids. The V and J ends lost 3 bases and 2 bases respectively, with 10 bases between them. Germline-derived CDR1 and CDR2 are DFQATT and SNEGSKA (reference sequence). CDR3 sequence: CSASGGGNYGYTF. Here the CDR3 DNA reads TGCAGTGCTAGCGGAGGGGGGAACTATGGCTACACCTTC.

The chain has TRBV5-1 and TRBJ2-7, with 16 positions matching TRBD2. The CDR3 spans 16 residues. After removal of 4 bases from V and 3 bases from J, the junction contained 4 bases not matched to a gene. Germline loops: CDR1 SGHRS, CDR2 YFSETQ. This chain's CDR3 is CASSKGLAGGHYEQYF. As DNA, the CDR3 is TGCGCCAGCAGCAAGGGACTAGCGGGAGGGCACTACGAGCAGTACTTC.

This clonotype was counted ten times or more. The chain has TRBV5-1 and TRBJ2-5; no definite D call. CDR3 length: 15 amino acids. Germline V gene data show CDR1 as SGHRS and CDR2 as YFSETQ. V shed 0 bases and J shed 5 bases, with 14 bases lying between them. CDR3 amino acids: CASSLEEGRRETQYF. In nucleotides, the CDR3 is TGCGCCAGCAGCTTGGAAGAAGGGCGACGGGAGACCCAGTACTTC.

This clonotype occurred a few times. The chain uses TRBV30 and TRBJ2-7, with 7 bases aligning to TRBD2. CDR3 length: 12 residues. Germline trimming cut 2 bases from V and 5 bases from J; bases unmatched to any gene: 3. Per the germline V gene, CDR1 is GTSNPN and CDR2 is SVGIG (reference sequence). Here the CDR3 DNA reads TGTGCCTGGAGTAGGGGAGGGGACGAGCAGTACTTC. Translating gives CAWSRGGDEQYF.

This clonotype was seen many times. This chain uses TRBV3-1 with TRBJ2-3; 9 positions agree with TRBD1. Germline V gene sequence: CDR1 LGHDT, CDR2 YNNKEL (reference sequence). V lost 2 bases and J lost 3; bases outside the gene matches: 6. There are 16 residues in the CDR3. Here the CDR3 reads CASSQLGTGKTDTQYF. The CDR3 nucleotides read TGTGCCAGCAGCCAATTGGGGACAGGGAAAACAGATACGCAGTATTTT.

The chain couples TRBV19 to TRBJ1-6; no firm D call. V lost 8 bases to trimming and J lost 9 bases, with 11 bases between them. The CDR3 is made up of 12 amino acids. CDR1 is LNHDA, CDR2 SQIVND, per germline (reference sequence). Here the CDR3 reads CASYTAGSPLHF. In DNA, the CDR3 is TGTGCCAGTTATACAGCGGGTTCACCCCTCCACTTT.

This clonotype came up many times. The gene calls are TRBV6-1 and TRBJ2-7; either TRBD1 or TRBD2 may supply D (5 bases each). Germline CDR1 and CDR2: MNHNS and SASEGT. This CDR3 region has 14 residues. Trimming cost V 6 bases and J 4 bases, with 16 bases left between them. The CDR3 protein is CASSQGPEGYEQYF. DNA of the CDR3: TGTGCCAGCAGCCAAGGGCCCGAGGGGTACGAGCAGTACTTC.